This T cell receptor (beta chain) was captured by sequencing in a study of blood T cell repertoires in COVID-19. In the source study's methods: Quantification of nucleated cells was approximated via reference gene primer amplification. Here immunoSEQ multiplex PCR was the method, and the copy in TCRdb shows in-frame clones only, minus some. V, J and clone size derive from that table, while D and trimming were established from the DNA sequence. The data contain approximately 330,000 clones, approximately 86% of them singletons. Sample: PBMCs or T cells enriched from blood (not recorded which). This TCR was recovered from a middle-aged woman with acute COVID-19.

The DNA for the CDR3 is TGCGCCAGCAGCTGGCAGGGCCCCTACGAGCAGTACTTC. Its protein product is CASSWQGPYEQYF. The V gene is TRBV5-1, the J gene TRBJ2-7, with D perhaps TRBD1 (5 bases). This CDR3 spans 13 amino acids. The V gene's germline CDR1 is SGHRS and CDR2 YFSETQ. Trimming removed 3 bases at V and 2 bases at J, with 9 bases between.